The 7 T cell receptor beta chains given below trace back to one sample, sequenced in a study of monozygotic twins with inflammatory bowel disease. TCRdb re-called the 5' RACE reads; one entry per CDR3 protein, DNA not given. The sample has 150,000 to 200,000 distinct CDR3 sequences. Sequencing used blood. The origin of the receptors is a human donor with ulcerative colitis or Crohn's disease, or a healthy co-twin of an affected twin (not recorded which).

The rearrangement uses TRBV20-1 and TRBJ1-5; TCRdb's assignment of TRBD1 cannot be checked, as there is no DNA. The V gene's germline CDR1 is DFQATT and CDR2 SNEGSKA (reference sequence). CDR3 length: 13 residues. The CDR3 loop is CSAGQGLDQPQHF.

The rearrangement uses TRBV20-1 and TRBJ1-5; lacking DNA, the TRBD1 call made by TCRdb goes unchecked. Per the germline V gene, CDR1 is DFQATT and CDR2 is SNEGSKA (reference sequence). This CDR3 is built from 14 residues. The CDR3 spells CSAREGTINQPQHF.

The V call is TRBV20-1, the J call TRBJ1-4; the D call from TCRdb, TRBD1, cannot be confirmed without DNA. In germline, CDR1 is DFQATT, CDR2 SNEGSKA (reference sequence). This CDR3 has 13 amino acids. CDR3 residues: CSASRTGVGKLFF.

This chain joins TRBV12-3 or TRBV12-4 and TRBJ1-1; TCRdb gives TRBD1 as the D gene, but with no DNA this cannot be confirmed. This CDR3 has 13 amino acids. Here the CDR3 reads CASSVNQGTEAFF.

The chain recombines TRBV20-1 with TRBJ1-1; there is no DNA to check the TCRdb D call of TRBD1. The CDR3 length is 13 residues. The germline V gene encodes CDR1 DFQATT and CDR2 SNEGSKA (reference sequence). This CDR3 reads CSASRRLGTEAFF.

The V call is TRBV11-3, the J call TRBJ2-3; TCRdb outputs TRBD2, but without DNA this stays unchecked. This CDR3 is 16 amino acids long. Germline CDR1 SGHNT, CDR2 YENEEA. This chain's CDR3 is CASTRPTGDRTDTQYF.

The CDR3 sequence is CASSFEGNYGYTF. The chain employs TRBV27 and TRBJ1-2; absent DNA, TCRdb's TRBD1 call cannot be checked. The CDR3 consists of 13 residues. Germline V gene sequence: CDR1 MNHEY, CDR2 SMNVEV (reference sequence).